This passage covers 5 T cell receptor beta chains from one sample sequenced in a study of tumor-infiltrating lymphocytes in oesophageal squamous cell carcinoma. TCRdb analysed the PCR reads with MiXCR anew, one entry per CDR3 protein. The repertoire consists of approximately 9,800 distinct CDR3 sequences, with less than 75% occurring once and the leading ten covering around a quarter. Sequenced sample: esophageal tumor tissue. The receptors were sampled from a female donor with esophageal squamous cell carcinoma.

V and J are TRBV12-3 or TRBV12-4 and TRBJ2-5, with 9 nucleotides matching TRBD1. V lost 4 bases and J lost 5; bases outside the gene matches: 5. The CDR3 is made up of 14 amino acids. The CDR3 spells CASSSLGTGETQYF. DNA of the CDR3: TGTGCCAGCAGTTCCCTGGGGACAGGGGAGACCCAGTACTTC.

The chain joins TRBV7-2 to TRBJ2-1; D gene uncertain. The CDR3 loop spans 14 amino acids. The germline CDR1 and CDR2 sequences are SGHTA and FQGNSA. The germline V and J ends were trimmed by 1 base and 7 bases, with 11 bases remaining between them. DNA for the CDR3: TGTGCCAGCAGCTTAGTGTGGCTCTATAATGAGCAGTTCTTC. This encodes CASSLVWLYNEQFF.

This chain joins TRBV7-3 and TRBJ2-1, with 10 nucleotides matching TRBD1. CDR3 length: 15 amino acids. The germline CDR1 and CDR2 sequences are SGHTA and FQGTGA. The trim removed 4 bases at V and 2 bases at J, leaving 2 bases unmatched. Written as DNA, the CDR3 is TGTGCCAGCAGCTCGACAGGGGGCCCCTACAATGAGCAGTTCTTC. Translation gives CASSSTGGPYNEQFF.

The rearrangement links TRBV7-2 to TRBJ2-1, with a weak D call TRBD1 (6 bases). The DNA end is a closer match to TRBJ2-7, so the J assignment may be wrong. CDR3 length equals 14 residues. Germline lookup yields CDR1 SGHTA and CDR2 FQGNSA. CDR3 in DNA: TGTGCCAGCAAGCTTCTGGGGCAGGGGAATGAGCAGTACTTC. Its protein product is CASKLLGQGNEQYF.

This clonotype was picked up a small number of times. This rearrangement joins TRBV7-6 to TRBJ2-3; no definite D call. V lost 5 bases, J lost 5 bases, and 8 bases lay in between. The germline V gene encodes CDR1 SGHVS and CDR2 FNYEAQ. The CDR3 consists of 12 residues. The CDR3 DNA sequence: TGTGCCAGCAGCCGACTGGAAGATACGCAGTATTTT. As protein: CASSRLEDTQYF.